One and the same sample provided the 32 T cell receptor beta chains below, sequenced in a study of cytomegalovirus exposure and HLA in healthy donors. Sequencing was performed with immunoSEQ multiplex PCR; in TCRdb, only in-frame clones are kept and a portion is missing. The table shows 70,000 to 80,000 clones, with approximately 94% occurring only once. Sequencing was carried out using PBMCs. Every receptor here comes from a woman aged 18 to 35 in good health and CMV-seropositive.

V and J are TRBV5-6 and TRBJ1-6; D unresolved. Trimming left V 2 bases short and J 7 bases short, with 10 bases between. CDR1 SGHDT and CDR2 YYEEEE come from the germline V gene. The CDR3 totals 14 residues. The CDR3 DNA sequence: TGTGCCAGCAGCTTCCTATCGGGAAATTCACCCCTCCACTTT. It codes for CASSFLSGNSPLHF.

This rearrangement joins TRBV7-2 to TRBJ2-3, with D tentatively TRBD2 (5 bases). Germline V CDR1 and CDR2: SGHTA, FQGNSA. The length of the CDR3 is 14 residues. Trimming removed 5 bases at V and 4 bases at J, with 13 bases between. CDR3 DNA sequence: TGTGCCAGCAGCGGGCTAGCAGACTCAGATACGCAGTATTTT. Translation: CASSGLADSDTQYF. Drawing the rest from reference TRBV7-2 and TRBJ2-3, the complete variable domain is GAGVSQSPSNKVTEKGKDVELRCDPISGHTALYWYRQSLGQGLEFLIYFQGNSAPDKSGLPSDRFSAERTGGSVSTLTIQRTQQEDSAVYLCASSGLADSDTQYFGPGTRLTVL.

This sequence joins TRBV19 and TRBJ1-2; 8 bases are a match to TRBD1. The V gene's germline CDR1 is LNHDA and CDR2 SQIVND (reference sequence). Trimming cost V 5 bases and J 2 bases; bases outside gene matches: 13. This CDR3 comprises 17 residues. CDR3 DNA: TGTGCCAGTAGTGTACGAATGGGGACAGGACCCAACTATGGCTACACCTTC. Protein sequence: CASSVRMGTGPNYGYTF.

V usage is TRBV28 and J usage is TRBJ1-5; tentatively, D is TRBD1 (5 bases). V lost 10 bases to trimming and J lost 5 bases, with 18 bases between them. This CDR3 spans 14 amino acids. The germline gives CDR1 MDHEN, CDR2 SYDVKM. CDR3 protein: CATHWRGSDQPQHF. CDR3 sequence (DNA): TGTGCCACCCACTGGAGGGGATCCGATCAGCCCCAGCATTTT. Filled out from reference TRBV28 and TRBJ1-5, the complete variable domain reads DVKVTQSSRYLVKRTGEKVFLECVQDMDHENMFWYRQDPGLGLRLIYFSYDVKMKEKGDIPEGYSVSREKKERFSLILESASTNQTSMYLCATHWRGSDQPQHFGDGTRLSIL.

This clone was observed once. Germline and junction disagree at one end, which may indicate a read error. This chain links TRBV7-7 with TRBJ2-1; no clear D gene. CDR1 and CDR2 from the germline V gene are SSHAT and FNYEAQ (reference sequence). The CDR3 extends over 13 amino acids. The CDR3 region is CASSLDRGGEQFF. CDR3 DNA: TGTGCTAGCAGCTTAGACCGAGGTGGGGAGCAGTTCTTC. Full variable domain (remainder filled in from reference TRBV7-7 and TRBJ2-1): GAGVSQSPRYKVTKRGQDVTLRCDPISSHATLYWYQQALGQGPEFLTYFNYEAQPDKSGLPSDRFSAERPEGSISTLTIQRTEQRDSAMYRCASSLDRGGEQFFGPGTRLTVL.

The chain links TRBV19 to TRBJ1-1, with D hard to call. The CDR3 covers 15 residues. The germline V and J ends were trimmed by 7 bases and 0 bases, with 15 bases remaining between them. Germline-derived CDR1 and CDR2 are LNHDA and SQIVND (reference sequence). CDR3 loop: CASTYSSLMNTEAFF. Here the CDR3 DNA reads TGTGCCAGTACCTATAGTTCGCTTATGAACACTGAAGCTTTCTTT. Supplemented by reference TRBV19 and TRBJ1-1, the full variable domain reads DGGITQSPKYLFRKEGQNVTLSCEQNLNHDAMYWYRQDPGQGLRLIYYSQIVNDFQKGDIAEGYSVSREKKESFPLTVTSAQKNPTAFYLCASTYSSLMNTEAFFGQGTRLTVV.

Concerning this clone itself: At one end the junction does not follow the germline gene, possibly because of a read error. V and J are TRBV7-7 and TRBJ1-2; a weak D match, TRBD1 (5 bases). Looked up from germline, CDR1 is SSHAT and CDR2 is FNYEAQ (reference sequence). The length of the CDR3 is 14 residues. The DNA for the CDR3 is TGTGCTAGCAGCCCAGGGTTTCGTGGCTATGGCTACACCTTC. Its protein is CASSPGFRGYGYTF.

As regards this clone: One junction end disagrees with the germline gene, perhaps due to a read error. The sample holds other DNA sequences that translate to the same CDR3. The J gene is TRBJ2-1, the V gene TRBV30; possibly TRBD1 for D (6 bases). Germline loops: CDR1 GTSNPN, CDR2 SVGIG (reference sequence). CDR3 size: 13 residues. In nucleotides, the CDR3 is TGTGCCTGGACCGGTCAACAGGGCGATGAGCAATTCTTC. This codes for CAWTGQQGDEQFF.

J is TRBJ1-3 and V is TRBV18, with TRBD1 identical over 9 bases. This CDR3 contains 16 residues. Germline V gives CDR1 KGHSH, CDR2 LQKENI. V lost 3 bases to trimming and J lost 4 bases; unmatched junction nucleotides: 7. The CDR3 DNA follows: TGTGCCAGCTCACCCACGACGGGACAGGGAGGAAACACCATATATTTT. Protein product: CASSPTTGQGGNTIYF.

The chain uses TRBV4-1 and TRBJ1-6, with no clear D. V was cut by 1 base and J by 8 bases, with 9 bases left in between. This CDR3 is built from 14 residues. CDR1 and CDR2 from the germline V gene are MGHRA and YSYEKL. Here the CDR3 DNA reads TGCGCCAGCAGCCAAGTTACCCGGGATTCACCCCTCCACTTT. It codes for CASSQVTRDSPLHF.

The CDR3 coding sequence is TGTGCCAGTAGTATAGGAAGACAGAGCCAAGAGACCCAGTACTTC. It yields the protein CASSIGRQSQETQYF. The chain uses TRBV19 and TRBJ2-5, with a possible D match to TRBD1 (5 bases). The CDR3 extends over 15 amino acids. Trimming left V 1 base short and J 1 base short, with 10 bases between. Germline loops: CDR1 LNHDA, CDR2 SQIVND (reference sequence).

This clone has a handful of counts. This sequence joins TRBV28 and TRBJ1-2; TRBD1 agrees at 8 bases. V was clipped by 4 bases and J by 5 bases; unmatched bases: 12. Per germline, CDR1 MDHEN and CDR2 SYDVKM. This CDR3 contains 16 residues. CDR3 amino acids: CASSSLRQGARYGYTF. The CDR3 nucleotides are TGTGCCAGCAGTTCCCTACGGCAGGGGGCAAGGTATGGCTACACCTTC.

This clone has only one observation. The J gene is TRBJ2-1, the V gene TRBV10-2, with TRBD1 as a possible D gene (7 bases). V lost 3 bases to trimming and J lost 9 bases, with 18 bases between them. Germline lookup yields CDR1 WSHSY and CDR2 SAAADI. The CDR3 spans 15 residues. DNA of the CDR3: TGCGCCAGCAGTGAAGGGGGGCCAGGGGGAGGTGAGCAGTTCTTC. It codes for CASSEGGPGGGEQFF.

DNA for the CDR3: TGTGCCAGCAGCCTCGACAGGGTGGTTGGTCGGGAGCAGTACTTC. This codes for CASSLDRVVGREQYF. The chain links TRBV28 to TRBJ2-7, with 7 positions matching TRBD1. Germline lookup yields CDR1 MDHEN and CDR2 SYDVKM. V shed 6 bases, J shed 7 bases, and the junction held 15 bases outside the gene matches. This CDR3 has 15 residues.

The V call is TRBV6-6, the J call TRBJ2-5; the D gene is possibly TRBD1 (6 bases). This CDR3 has 14 residues. Germline V gene lookup returns CDR1 MNHNY and CDR2 SVGAGI (reference sequence). V shed 2 bases and J shed 3 bases, with 10 bases lying between them. In DNA form, the CDR3 reads TGTGCCAGCAGTTACGTGGGGGCGAAAGAGACCCAGTACTTC. It codes for CASSYVGAKETQYF.

The genes are TRBV2 and TRBJ2-1; TRBD2 matches at 10 bases. The CDR3 contains 15 residues. CDR1 and CDR2 (germline): SNHLY, FYNNEI. The J segment lost 4 bases and the V segment lost 5 bases, leaving 5 bases of the junction unmatched. CDR3 sequence reads: CASSLQREGYNEQFF. The CDR3, as DNA: TGTGCCAGCAGTCTTCAGCGGGAGGGTTACAATGAGCAGTTCTTC.

This clone was recorded once. Germline and junction disagree at one end, which may indicate a read error. The chain is built from TRBV10-1 and TRBJ1-5; D not certain. The CDR3 sequence is 12 residues long. Germline CDR1 reads WNHNN; CDR2 reads SYGVQD (reference sequence). The CDR3 DNA follows: TGCGCCATCCACGCTAGGAATCCGCCCCAGCATTTT. Residues: CAIHARNPPQHF.

J is TRBJ2-5 and V is TRBV29-1; 11 nucleotides line up with TRBD2. V lost 6 bases, J lost 2 bases, and 5 bases stayed unmatched. Germline CDR1 SQVTM, CDR2 ANQGSEA. The CDR3 loop spans 14 amino acids. For the CDR3, the DNA is TGCAGCGTAAGACTAGCGGGACTACAAGAGACCCAGTACTTC. Protein: CSVRLAGLQETQYF.

This clone was recorded only once. The chain joins TRBV7-2 to TRBJ1-1, with TRBD1 identical over 8 bases. This CDR3 has 13 amino acids. V shed 6 bases and J 5 bases; nucleotides not matched to a gene: 5. CDR1 and CDR2 from the germline V gene are SGHTA and FQGNSA. The CDR3 loop reads CASSLTGGTEAFF. The CDR3 DNA sequence: TGTGCCAGCAGTTTAACAGGGGGTACTGAAGCTTTCTTT.

As regards this clone: The junction departs from the called germline gene at one end, perhaps through a read error. The same CDR3 also results from other DNA sequences found in this sample. The chain couples TRBV19 to TRBJ1-5; 7 bases are shared with TRBD1. The germline V gene encodes CDR1 LNHDA and CDR2 SQIVND (reference sequence). There are 16 residues in the CDR3. In DNA form, the CDR3 reads TGCGCCAGTAGTATGACCTCCAGGGGGGGCAATCAGCCCCAGCATTTT. As protein: CASSMTSRGGNQPQHF.

This clone was picked up one time. The chain is built from TRBV5-4 and TRBJ2-1, with 8 bases fitting TRBD2. Looked up from germline, CDR1 is SGHNT and CDR2 is YYREEE (reference sequence). V was pared by 4 bases and J by 0 bases, with 3 bases of the junction left unmatched. The CDR3 has 15 amino acids. The CDR3, as DNA: TGTGCCAGCAGCCGGAGCGGGAGCTCCTACAATGAGCAGTTCTTC. Amino acids: CASSRSGSSYNEQFF.

As to this clone: Other DNA sequences in the sample encode the same CDR3. The J gene is TRBJ1-2, the V gene TRBV6-5, with 8 bases aligning to TRBD1. After removal of 5 bases from V and 5 bases from J, the junction contained 4 bases not matched to a gene. This CDR3 has 13 amino acids. Germline V gene lookup returns CDR1 MNHEY and CDR2 SVGAGI. The CDR3 nucleotides are TGTGCCAGCAGTGGAACAGGGGGGTATGGCTACACCTTC. Amino acids: CASSGTGGYGYTF.

The chain joins TRBV2 to TRBJ1-4, with D uncertain. The CDR3 runs 17 residues. V lost 2 bases and J lost 4, with 17 bases in between. CDR1 and CDR2 from the germline V gene are SNHLY and FYNNEI. The CDR3 reads CASSENAFLRGNEKLFF. The CDR3 DNA follows: TGTGCCAGCAGTGAAAATGCTTTCCTCCGAGGTAATGAAAAACTGTTTTTT.

The genes are TRBV6-1 and TRBJ2-1; 10 nucleotides agree with TRBD2. V gave up 4 bases and J gave up 6 bases; unmatched junction bases: 9. The germline V gene has CDR1 MNHNS and CDR2 SASEGT. The CDR3 sequence is 16 residues long. CDR3 residues: CASSGLGSGRLNEQFF. DNA of the CDR3: TGTGCCAGCAGTGGGTTGGGTAGCGGGAGGCTCAATGAGCAGTTCTTC.

This chain connects TRBV11-2 to TRBJ2-7, with D possibly TRBD2 on 5 matching bases. The CDR3 covers 13 residues. The ends were cut back, 3 bases at V and 2 bases at J, with 8 bases in the middle. Per the germline V gene, CDR1 is SGHAT and CDR2 is FQNNGV. For the CDR3, the DNA is TGTGCCAGCAGCTTGAGAGGGACCTACGAGCAGTACTTC. Translated: CASSLRGTYEQYF.

The chain carries TRBV15 and TRBJ2-1; 10 bases line up with TRBD2. The CDR3 length is 15 residues. CDR1 and CDR2 (germline): LNHNV, YYDKDF (reference sequence). With V trimmed by 0 bases and J by 6 bases, 2 bases remained unmatched. The CDR3 DNA sequence: TGTGCCACCAGCAGAGATACTAGCGGGGTCAATGAGCAGTTCTTC. Protein product: CATSRDTSGVNEQFF. Full variable domain (rest looked up from reference TRBV15 and TRBJ2-1): DAMVIQNPRYQVTQFGKPVTLSCSQTLNHNVMYWYQQKSSQAPKLLFHYYDKDFNNEADTPDNFQSRRPNTSFCFLDIRSPGLGDTAMYLCATSRDTSGVNEQFFGPGTRLTVL.

The V call is TRBV5-1, the J call TRBJ2-2; D gene ambiguous. The germline gives CDR1 SGHRS, CDR2 YFSETQ. Between the trimmed V and J ends, which lost 1 base and 2 bases, there was a span of 9 bases. CDR3 length equals 15 residues. CDR3 in amino acids: CASSLQADNTGELFF. The CDR3 region has the DNA TGCGCCAGCAGCTTGCAGGCTGACAACACCGGGGAGCTGTTTTTT.

This clone was seen only a few times. The gene calls are TRBV6-1 and TRBJ2-6; weak D call: TRBD2 (5 bases). The CDR3 has 15 amino acids. Germline assignment: CDR1 MNHNS and CDR2 SASEGT. The germline V and J ends were trimmed by 6 bases and 4 bases, with 13 bases remaining between them. CDR3 nucleotides: TGTGCCAGCAGGAAAGGTCGGGAAGGGGCCAACGTCCTGACTTTC. It yields the protein CASRKGREGANVLTF.

The chain is built from TRBV7-2 and TRBJ2-5; tentatively, D is TRBD1 (6 bases). V dropped 0 bases and J dropped 1 base, with 9 bases sitting between them. Per the germline V gene, CDR1 is SGHTA and CDR2 is FQGNSA. The CDR3 has 15 residues. CDR3 region: CASSLARGPQETQYF. The CDR3 bases are TGTGCCAGCAGCTTAGCCAGGGGTCCCCAAGAGACCCAGTACTTC.

The V call is TRBV20-1, the J call TRBJ2-1; D not resolved. The V end lost 5 bases, the J end lost 8 bases, and 10 bases lay between the germline ends. This CDR3 spans 11 amino acids. In germline, CDR1 is DFQATT, CDR2 SNEGSKA (reference sequence). As DNA, the CDR3 is TGCAGTGCTGAACACCAAGATGAGCAGTTCTTC. It yields the protein CSAEHQDEQFF.

DNA of the CDR3: TGTGCCAGCAGTGAATCAGGGATCCCCTACGAGCAGTACTTC. It codes for CASSESGIPYEQYF. This chain uses TRBV6-1 with TRBJ2-7, with D possibly being TRBD1 (5 bases). The CDR3 extends over 14 amino acids. The germline V gene encodes CDR1 MNHNS and CDR2 SASEGT. With 2 bases removed from V and 2 bases from J, the gap between germline ends came to 10 bases.

The chain links TRBV7-2 to TRBJ2-7; TRBD1 is a possible D gene (6 bases). V lost 5 bases and J lost 2, with 13 bases in between. The CDR3 has 14 amino acids. Germline V gene data show CDR1 as SGHTA and CDR2 as FQGNSA. CDR3 bases: TGTGCCAGCAGCCGAGGACAGCCAACCTACGAGCAGTACTTC. It codes for CASSRGQPTYEQYF.